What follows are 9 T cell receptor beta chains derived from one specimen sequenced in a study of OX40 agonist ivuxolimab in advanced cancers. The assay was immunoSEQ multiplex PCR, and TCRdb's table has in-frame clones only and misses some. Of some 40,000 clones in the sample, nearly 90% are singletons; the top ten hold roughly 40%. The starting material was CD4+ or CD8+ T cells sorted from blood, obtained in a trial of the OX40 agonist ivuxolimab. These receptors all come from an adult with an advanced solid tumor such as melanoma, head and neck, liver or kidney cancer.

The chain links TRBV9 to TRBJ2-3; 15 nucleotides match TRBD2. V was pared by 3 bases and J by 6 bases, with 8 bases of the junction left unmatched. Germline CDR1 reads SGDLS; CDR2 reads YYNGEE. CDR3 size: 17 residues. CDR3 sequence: CASSGGLAGGPSDTQYF. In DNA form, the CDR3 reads TGTGCCAGCAGCGGCGGACTAGCGGGGGGGCCTTCCGATACGCAGTATTTT.

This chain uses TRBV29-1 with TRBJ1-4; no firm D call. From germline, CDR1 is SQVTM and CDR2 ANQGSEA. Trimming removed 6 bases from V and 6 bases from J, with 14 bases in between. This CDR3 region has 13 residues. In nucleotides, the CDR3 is TGCAGCGTGCAGGCTTCCCCCGATGAAAAACTGTTTTTT. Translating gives CSVQASPDEKLFF.

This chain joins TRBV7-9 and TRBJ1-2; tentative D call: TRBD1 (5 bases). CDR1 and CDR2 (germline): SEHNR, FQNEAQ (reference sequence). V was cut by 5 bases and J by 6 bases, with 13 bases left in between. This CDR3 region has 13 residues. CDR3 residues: CASSPRDRDGYTF. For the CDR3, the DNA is TGTGCCAGCAGCCCCCGGGACCGGGATGGCTACACCTTC. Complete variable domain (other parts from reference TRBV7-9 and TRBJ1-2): DTGVSQNPRHKITKRGQNVTFRCDPISEHNRLYWYRQTLGQGPEFLTYFQNEAQLEKSRLLSDRFSAERPKGSFSTLEIQRTEQGDSAMYLCASSPRDRDGYTFGSGTRLTVV.

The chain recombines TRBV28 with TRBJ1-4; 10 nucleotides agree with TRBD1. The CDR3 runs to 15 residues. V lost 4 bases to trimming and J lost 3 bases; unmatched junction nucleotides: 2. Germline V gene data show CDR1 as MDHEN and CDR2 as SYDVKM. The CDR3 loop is CASSYGQGANEKLFF. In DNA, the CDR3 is TGTGCCAGCAGTTACGGACAGGGGGCTAATGAAAAACTGTTTTTT.

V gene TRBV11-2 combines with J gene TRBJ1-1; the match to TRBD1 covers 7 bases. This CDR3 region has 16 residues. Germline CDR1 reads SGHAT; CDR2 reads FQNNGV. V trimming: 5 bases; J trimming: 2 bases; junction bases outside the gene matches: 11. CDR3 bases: TGTGCCAGCAGCCCAAACGTCGGACAGGAAAACACTGAAGCTTTCTTT. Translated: CASSPNVGQENTEAFF.

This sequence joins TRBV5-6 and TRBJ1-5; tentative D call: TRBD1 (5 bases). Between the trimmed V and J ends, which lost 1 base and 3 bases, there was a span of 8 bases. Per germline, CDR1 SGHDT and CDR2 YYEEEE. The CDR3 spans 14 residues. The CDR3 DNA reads TGTGCCAGCAGCTTGAAAGGGGACAATCAGCCCCAGCATTTT. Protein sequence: CASSLKGDNQPQHF.

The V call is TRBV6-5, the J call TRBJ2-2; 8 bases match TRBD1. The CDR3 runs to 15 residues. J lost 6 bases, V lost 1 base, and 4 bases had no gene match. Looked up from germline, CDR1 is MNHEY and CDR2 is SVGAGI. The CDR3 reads CASSYLGQDSGELFF. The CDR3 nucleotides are TGTGCCAGCAGTTACTTGGGACAGGATTCCGGGGAGCTGTTTTTT.

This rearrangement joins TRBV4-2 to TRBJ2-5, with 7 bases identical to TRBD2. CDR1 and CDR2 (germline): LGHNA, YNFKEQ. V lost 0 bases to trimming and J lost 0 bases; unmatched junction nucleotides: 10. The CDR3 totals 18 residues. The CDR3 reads CASSQDLGTTLYQETQYF. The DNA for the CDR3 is TGTGCCAGCAGCCAAGATCTTGGGACTACCCTGTACCAAGAGACCCAGTACTTC.

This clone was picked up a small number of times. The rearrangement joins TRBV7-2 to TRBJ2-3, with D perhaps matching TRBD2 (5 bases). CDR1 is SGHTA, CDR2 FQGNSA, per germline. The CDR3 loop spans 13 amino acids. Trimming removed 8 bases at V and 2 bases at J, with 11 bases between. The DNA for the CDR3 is TGTGCCAGCCACGAAGCGGACACAGATACGCAGTATTTT. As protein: CASHEADTDTQYF.